Listed below are T cell receptor beta chains from one sample, sequenced in a study of tumor-infiltrating lymphocytes in oesophageal squamous cell carcinoma. Each CDR3 protein gets one entry after TCRdb re-called the PCR reads with MiXCR. The sample has thousands of distinct CDR3 sequences, more than 15% seen once; the top ten hold more than 10%. The source material was blood. The receptors shown here come from a male donor with esophageal squamous cell carcinoma. CDR3s include the opening cysteine and the closing phenylalanine or tryptophan. The D gene is left open where the match is weak. Size tells how often a clone was seen, or its class if it is expanded.

>TRBJ2-3|-|many|TRBV4-1
TGCGCCAGCAGCCAGGGCTGGTTAAGAGAAGATACGCAGTATTTT
CASSQGWLREDTQYF
>TRBJ2-3|TRBD2|many|TRBV5-4
TGTGCCAGCAGCTTGGGGCTAGCGGGGGGGTCAGATACGCAGTATTTT
CASSLGLAGGSDTQYF
>TRBJ1-2|TRBD1|many|TRBV28
TGTGCCAGCACCCACGGCGCAGGGGGTGGCTACACCTTC
CASTHGAGGGYTF
>TRBJ1-1|-|many|TRBV12-3/TRBV12-4
TGTGCCAGCAGTCTTCCGTTCGCTGAAGCTTTCTTT
CASSLPFAEAFF
>TRBJ2-1|TRBD1|few|TRBV5-1
TGCGCCAGCAGCTTGGATGAGGGGGCCTCCTACAATGAGCAGTTCTTC
CASSLDEGASYNEQFF
>TRBJ1-1|-|many|TRBV6-1
TGTGCCAGCACCCGAAACAGGGTTACCACTGAAGCTTTCTTT
CASTRNRVTTEAFF
>TRBJ2-2|TRBD2|medium-sized|TRBV7-2
TGTGCCAGCAGCCCCGTAGCGGGGGCGGAAGGGGAGCTGTTTTTT
CASSPVAGAEGELFF
>TRBJ1-5|-|many|TRBV10-3
TGTGCCATCAGTGAACTAGATAGCAATCAGCCCCAGCATTTT
CAISELDSNQPQHF
>TRBJ2-5|-|once|TRBV11-3
TGTGCCAGCAGCCAGACCGAAAGGGGGGGCTGGGGACAAGAGACCCAGTACTTC
CASSQTERGGWGQETQYF
>TRBJ2-3|-|medium-sized|TRBV11-1
TGTGCCAGCAGCAACCGTGGGAGGGGGCAAGATACGCAGTATTTT
CASSNRGRGQDTQYF